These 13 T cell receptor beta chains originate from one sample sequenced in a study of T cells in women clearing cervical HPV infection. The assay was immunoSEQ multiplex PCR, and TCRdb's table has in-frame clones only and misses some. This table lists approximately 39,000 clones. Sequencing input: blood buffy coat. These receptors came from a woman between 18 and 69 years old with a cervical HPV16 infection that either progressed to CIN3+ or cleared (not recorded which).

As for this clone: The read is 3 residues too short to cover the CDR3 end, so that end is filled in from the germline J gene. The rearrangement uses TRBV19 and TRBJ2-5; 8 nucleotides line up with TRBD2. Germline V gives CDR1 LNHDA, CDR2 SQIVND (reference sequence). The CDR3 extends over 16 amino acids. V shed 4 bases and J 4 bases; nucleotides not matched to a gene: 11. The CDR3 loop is CASSTQGTRRRETQYF. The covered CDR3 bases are TGTGCCAGTAGTACCCAAGGGACTAGGCGACGAGAGACC.

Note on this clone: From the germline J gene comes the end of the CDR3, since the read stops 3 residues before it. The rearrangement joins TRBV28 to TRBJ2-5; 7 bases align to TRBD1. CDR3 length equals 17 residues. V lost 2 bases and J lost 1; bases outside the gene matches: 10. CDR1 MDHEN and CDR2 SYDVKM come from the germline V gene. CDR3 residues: CASSLLAGDRGQETQYF. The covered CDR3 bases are TGTGCCAGCAGTTTACTCGCTGGGGACAGAGGCCAAGAGACC.

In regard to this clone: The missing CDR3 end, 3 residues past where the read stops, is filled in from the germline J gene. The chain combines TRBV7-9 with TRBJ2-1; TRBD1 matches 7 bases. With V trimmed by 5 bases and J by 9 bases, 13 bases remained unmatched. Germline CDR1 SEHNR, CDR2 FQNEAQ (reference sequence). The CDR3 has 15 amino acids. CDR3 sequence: CASSPPRDSRGEQFF. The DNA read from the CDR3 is TGTGCCAGCAGCCCTCCCCGGGACAGTCGAGGTGAG. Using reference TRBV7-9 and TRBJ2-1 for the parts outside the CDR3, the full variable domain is DTGVSQNPRHKITKRGQNVTFRCDPISEHNRLYWYRQTLGQGPEFLTYFQNEAQLEKSRLLSDRFSAERPKGSFSTLEIQRTEQGDSAMYLCASSPPRDSRGEQFFGPGTRLTVL.

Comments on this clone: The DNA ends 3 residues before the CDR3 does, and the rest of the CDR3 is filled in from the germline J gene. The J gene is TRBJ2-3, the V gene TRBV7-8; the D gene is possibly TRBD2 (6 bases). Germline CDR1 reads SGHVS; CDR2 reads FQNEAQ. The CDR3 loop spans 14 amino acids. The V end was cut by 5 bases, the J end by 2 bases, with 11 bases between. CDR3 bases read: TGTGCCAGCAGCCGCGGGATTTACACAGATACG. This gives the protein CASSRGIYTDT. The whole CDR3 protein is CASSRGIYTDTQYF.

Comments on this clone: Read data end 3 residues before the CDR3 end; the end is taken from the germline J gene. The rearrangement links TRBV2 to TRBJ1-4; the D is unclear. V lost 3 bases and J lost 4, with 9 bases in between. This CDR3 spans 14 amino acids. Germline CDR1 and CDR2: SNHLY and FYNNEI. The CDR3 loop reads CASSEAQLNEKLFF. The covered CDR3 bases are TGTGCCAGCAGTGAGGCACAGCTTAATGAAAAA.

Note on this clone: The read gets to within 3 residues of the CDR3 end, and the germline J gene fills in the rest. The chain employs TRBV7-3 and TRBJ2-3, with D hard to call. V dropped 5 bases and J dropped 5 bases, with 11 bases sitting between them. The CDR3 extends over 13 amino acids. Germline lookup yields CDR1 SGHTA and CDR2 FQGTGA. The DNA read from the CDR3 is TGTGCCAGCAGCCTACGAAACAGAGATACG. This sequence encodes CASSLRNRDT. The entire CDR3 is CASSLRNRDTQYF.

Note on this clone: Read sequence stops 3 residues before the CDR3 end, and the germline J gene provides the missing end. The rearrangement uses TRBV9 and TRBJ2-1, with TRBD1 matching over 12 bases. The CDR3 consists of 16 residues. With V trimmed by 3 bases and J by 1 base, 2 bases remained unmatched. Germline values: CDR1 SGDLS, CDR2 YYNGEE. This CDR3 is CASSAGQGASYNEQFF. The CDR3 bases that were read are TGTGCCAGCAGCGCGGGACAGGGGGCTTCCTACAATGAG.

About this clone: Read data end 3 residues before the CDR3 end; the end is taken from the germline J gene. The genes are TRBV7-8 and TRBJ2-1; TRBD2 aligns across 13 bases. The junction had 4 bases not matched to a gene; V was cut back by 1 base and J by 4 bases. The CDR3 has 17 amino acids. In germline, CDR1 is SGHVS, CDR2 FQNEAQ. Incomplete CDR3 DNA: TGTGCCAGCAGCTTAGTGGGGACTAGCGGGGCGTACAATGAG. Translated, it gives CASSLVGTSGAYNE. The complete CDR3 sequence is CASSLVGTSGAYNEQFF.

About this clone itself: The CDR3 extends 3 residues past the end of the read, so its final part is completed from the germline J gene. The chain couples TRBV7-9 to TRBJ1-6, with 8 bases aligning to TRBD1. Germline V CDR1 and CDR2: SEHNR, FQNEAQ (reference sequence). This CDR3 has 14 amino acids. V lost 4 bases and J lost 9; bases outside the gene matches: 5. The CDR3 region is CASSSDRVVSPLHF. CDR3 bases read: TGTGCCAGCAGCTCGGACAGGGTTGTTTCACCC.

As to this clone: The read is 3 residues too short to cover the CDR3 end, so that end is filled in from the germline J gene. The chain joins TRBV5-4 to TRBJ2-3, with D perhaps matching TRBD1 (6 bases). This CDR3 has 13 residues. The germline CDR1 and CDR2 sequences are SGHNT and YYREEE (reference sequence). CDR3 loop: CASRGQNLETQYF. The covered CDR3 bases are TGTGCCAGCAGAGGACAGAATTTGGAGACG.

CDR3 sequence: CASSEGEAGSYEQYF. Partial CDR3 DNA: TGTGCCAGCAGTGAAGGCGAGGCAGGGTCCTACGAG. V gene TRBV2 combines with J gene TRBJ2-7; tentatively, D is TRBD1 (5 bases). The read terminates 3 residues ahead of where the CDR3 ends, so the germline J gene completes it. CDR3 size: 15 residues. The germline V gene encodes CDR1 SNHLY and CDR2 FYNNEI. V was cut by 1 base and J by 1 base, with 11 bases left in between.

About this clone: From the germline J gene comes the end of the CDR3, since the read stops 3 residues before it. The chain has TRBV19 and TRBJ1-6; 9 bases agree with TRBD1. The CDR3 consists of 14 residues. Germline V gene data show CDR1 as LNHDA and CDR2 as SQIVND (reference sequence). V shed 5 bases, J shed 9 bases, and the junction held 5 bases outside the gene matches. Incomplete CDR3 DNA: TGTGCCAGTAGTCGCGACAGGGGGGTTTCACCC. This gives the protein CASSRDRGVSP. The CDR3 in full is CASSRDRGVSPLHF.

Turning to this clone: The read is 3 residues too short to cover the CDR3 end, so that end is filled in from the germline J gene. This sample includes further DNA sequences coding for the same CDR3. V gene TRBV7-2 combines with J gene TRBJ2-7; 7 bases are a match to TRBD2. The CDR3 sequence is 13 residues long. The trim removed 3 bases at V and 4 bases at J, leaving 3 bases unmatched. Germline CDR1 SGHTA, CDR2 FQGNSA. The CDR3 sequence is CASSLGGGYEQYF. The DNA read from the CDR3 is TGTGCCAGCAGCTTGGGGGGAGGGTACGAG.